The text below deals with one T cell receptor (beta chain). The antigen it recognizes is unknown. It has no much larger one-base neighbor in the sample; base qualities were not kept. CDR1 is given as DFQATT and CDR2 as SNEGSKA, both from the germline V gene (reference sequence). Trimming takes 6 bases from V and 14 bases from J, and the germline ends sit 19 bases apart. The CDR3 contains 11 residues, cysteine and phenylalanine counted. The kept DNA is CDR3 alone, 33 bases in frame from the first base. The data belong to a study of molecular identifiers for immune sequencing clone quantification (dated by TCRdb to the late 2010s). For the study in its entirety: In a replicate experiment, RNA from about 20,000 or 100,000 naive CD8 T cells was split into five aliquots, four of which were sequenced. This methods study used CD8 T cells to benchmark TCR RNA copy counting and molecular-identifier clustering-based TCR repertoire sequencing (MIDCIRS). The research as a whole found: Without barcode sub-clustering, chimeric consensus sequences inflated TCR diversity; chimeras reached as high as 47%. Spiked-in Jurkat TCR RNA equal to a single cell's worth was reported to be detectable even within one million naive CD8 T cells. Highly expanded clone sizes could be underestimated because identical TCR molecules may share a barcode. Spiked-in Jurkat TCR RNA (around eleven copies' worth), which is not part of the donor repertoire, was contained in the naive libraries. Clones above 20 RNA copies held over 98% of molecules in CMV-specific effector cells but under 1% in naive cells. Modeling estimated roughly 3 recovered TCR RNA copies per cell, compared with approximately 10 by digital PCR, which implies roughly 30% capture efficiency.

The receptor library was made with PCR. These reads were obtained on a NextSeq 500. Bulk TCR libraries were made following a previously described method, with the TCR primers given in Table S5. The Qiagen AllPrep DNA/RNA kit was used to purify total RNA. Before analysis, reads from multiple sequencing runs of the same library were pooled. Under the source paper's analysis protocol: Reads were retained only if an exact TCR constant sequence was present, and the retained reads were trimmed to 150 nt and grouped according to their 12-nt molecular barcodes. Reads inside each barcode group were sub-clustered using a 15% Levenshtein threshold, and a quality-weighted consensus sequence was constructed for each RNA molecule. Non-functional sequences were excluded, and lower-count sequences lying one edit away from another sequence were also excluded. Barcode sub-clusters with fewer than 20% of the maximum read count were removed, based on fitting two negative binomial distributions. TCRdb reanalyzed the raw reads on its own, using fastp at Q25 for trimming and MiXCR for clone calling, and kept in-frame beta chains. A single entry per CDR3 protein holds the most common genes and DNA from its merged rows. These V and J calls are TCRdb output, not the study's own analysis. For this sample there are roughly 300,000 distinct CDR3 sequences; roughly 24% appear just once. Approximately 0.74% of the sample is taken by the ten largest.

Naive CD8 T cell libraries were made from 20,000 to 1,000,000 sorted cells using 10%, 30% or 50% of purified RNA. On a BD FACSAria II, naive CD8 T cells were FACS-sorted as CD8+CD4-CCR7+CD45RA+ and collected into RLT Plus buffer. Detection sensitivity was tested by spiking Jurkat RNA equal to around 11 TCR copies' worth into samples containing roughly 17,000-1,100,000 naive CD8 T cells. CD8 T cells were enriched using RosetteSep CD8+ T Cell Enrichment Cocktail and Ficoll-Paque, and the enriched cells then underwent ACK red cell lysis. This receptor was identified in a human donor in good health. Some libraries in this study had Jurkat cell RNA spiked in. Sequences were obtained from naive CD8+ T cells from blood, with Jurkat cell RNA spiked in. This sample's cell subset or site label indicates: FACS-sorted CD8+CD4-CCR7+CD45RA+ naive T cells. The receptor chain draws on TRBV20-1 and TRBJ1-1; no D gene is confidently identified. The CDR3 protein: CSAPGGTAAFF. The DNA is TGCAGTGCCCCGGGCGGCACTGCAGCATTCTTT.